A single sample is the source of the 23 T cell receptor beta chains below, sequenced in a study of somatic mutations in cytotoxic T cells in rheumatoid arthritis. Method: immunoSEQ multiplex PCR; TCRdb's copy keeps in-frame clones and lacks some. The data hold roughly 2,500 clones, with more than 70% observed a single time. Sequenced input: CD8+ T cells sorted from blood. The receptor source for this set is a woman aged 40 to 55 with rheumatoid arthritis.

The chain employs TRBV5-1 and TRBJ2-7; no clear D. CDR1 and CDR2 from the germline V gene are SGHRS and YFSETQ. CDR3 size: 14 residues. The V gene lost 0 bases and the J gene lost 0 bases, with 7 bases spanning the gap. The CDR3 reads CASSLVESSYEQYF. DNA for the CDR3: TGCGCCAGCAGCTTGGTGGAGAGCTCCTACGAGCAGTACTTC.

This rearrangement joins TRBV10-3 to TRBJ1-4; no reliable D call. The germline V gene has CDR1 ENHRY and CDR2 SYGVKD. This CDR3 region has 15 residues. The germline V and J ends were trimmed by 3 bases and 7 bases, with 15 bases remaining between them. CDR3 sequence reads: CAISEEARVAEKLFF. CDR3 DNA: TGTGCCATCAGTGAAGAGGCACGGGTCGCTGAAAAACTGTTTTTT.

The chain employs TRBV6-1 and TRBJ1-2; D remains ambiguous. Germline V lookup: CDR1 MNHNS, CDR2 SASEGT. The CDR3 has 13 residues. The V and J ends lost 1 base and 4 bases respectively, with 7 bases between them. CDR3 residues: CASSEDSSYGYTF. DNA for the CDR3: TGTGCCAGCAGTGAAGATTCCTCCTATGGCTACACCTTC.

CDR3 coding DNA: TGCGCCAGCAGCTTCACTAGCGGGGGGCTCTACGAGCAGTACTTC. This gives the protein CASSFTSGGLYEQYF. The V gene is TRBV5-1, the J gene TRBJ2-7; 12 nucleotides agree with TRBD2. This CDR3 has 15 residues. J gave up 3 bases and V 2 bases, and 3 bases lay outside the gene matches. Germline loops: CDR1 SGHRS, CDR2 YFSETQ.

The V gene is TRBV10-1, the J gene TRBJ2-7, with TRBD2 identical over 9 bases. V shed 4 bases, J shed 7 bases, and the junction held 8 bases outside the gene matches. The CDR3 is made up of 14 amino acids. From germline, CDR1 is WNHNN and CDR2 SYGVQD (reference sequence). This CDR3 is CASSVLAGSREQYF. In nucleotides, the CDR3 is TGCGCCAGCAGTGTGCTAGCGGGGAGTCGAGAGCAGTACTTC.

The chain links TRBV11-2 to TRBJ2-1, with D unclear. Trimming took 2 bases from V and 10 from J, leaving 15 bases between them. Per germline, CDR1 SGHAT and CDR2 FQNNGV. The CDR3 runs to 14 residues. The DNA of the CDR3 is TGTGCCAGCAGCTTACCGGGTGCGAAAAGAGAGCAGTTCTTC. As protein: CASSLPGAKREQFF.

V and J are TRBV28 and TRBJ2-7; 8 bases map to TRBD1. The germline V gene encodes CDR1 MDHEN and CDR2 SYDVKM. J lost 2 bases, V lost 6 bases, and 12 bases had no gene match. CDR3 length equals 16 residues. The DNA for the CDR3 is TGTGCCAGCAGCCCTACTGCCCGGGACAGGCCCTACGAGCAGTACTTC. As protein: CASSPTARDRPYEQYF.

The V call is TRBV21-1, the J call TRBJ2-1; the table gives TRBD2 as D, unverified against the DNA. TRBV21-1 is marked as a pseudogene. The CDR3 runs to 18 residues. The CDR3 spells CASSKGSPSSGPKGEQFF. The CDR3 nucleotides are TGTGCCAGCAGCAAAGGGTCCCCTTCGAGCGGGCCTAAGGGTGAGCAGTTCTTC.

This chain connects TRBV4-1 to TRBJ2-7; possible D gene TRBD2, 6 bases. The CDR3 consists of 17 residues. V was clipped by 2 bases and J by 0 bases, with 17 bases between them. Germline CDR1 MGHRA, CDR2 YSYEKL. Here the CDR3 DNA reads TGCGCCAGCAGCCAAAGTTCCCTTGGGGGGAGCTCCTACGAGCAGTACTTC. Residues: CASSQSSLGGSSYEQYF.

The rearrangement uses TRBV27 and TRBJ2-2; 10 bases align to TRBD1. The length of the CDR3 is 14 residues. Germline V gives CDR1 MNHEY, CDR2 SMNVEV (reference sequence). Losses at the gene ends were 3 bases for V and 7 bases for J; bases not matched to a gene: 2. The CDR3 is CASSFGTGDGELFF. CDR3 nucleotide sequence: TGTGCCAGCAGTTTCGGGACAGGGGACGGGGAGCTGTTTTTT.

The chain carries TRBV7-6 and TRBJ2-7; no clear D gene. CDR1 is SGHVS, CDR2 FNYEAQ, per germline. V lost 1 base and J lost 3, with 10 bases in between. The CDR3 sequence is 14 residues long. CDR3 nucleotides: TGTGCCAGCAGCTTAGAACCAGATATCTACGAGCAGTACTTC. It specifies CASSLEPDIYEQYF. The variable domain in full, with the rest retrieved from reference TRBV7-6 and TRBJ2-7, is GAGVSQSPRYKVTKRGQDVALRCDPISGHVSLYWYRQALGQGPEFLTYFNYEAQQDKSGLPNDRFSAERPEGSISTLTIQRTEQRDSAMYRCASSLEPDIYEQYFGPGTRLTVT.

This clone rates as large. This chain connects TRBV6-1 to TRBJ1-2; 8 bases match TRBD1. The CDR3 length is 13 residues. The V and J ends lost 6 bases and 6 bases, in that order; junction bases with no gene match: 6. CDR1 is MNHNS, CDR2 SASEGT, per germline. The CDR3 DNA reads as TGTGCCAGCAGCCGGACAGGGAAAGATGGCTACACCTTC. Protein product: CASSRTGKDGYTF.

The chain combines TRBV7-2 with TRBJ1-1; D uncertain. Germline V gives CDR1 SGHTA, CDR2 FQGNSA. V dropped 5 bases and J dropped 1 base, with 17 bases sitting between them. This CDR3 has 16 residues. The CDR3 DNA sequence: TGTGCCAGCAGCCCTCCGAGTCGAGGCTCGAACACTGAAGCTTTCTTT. Translated, it gives CASSPPSRGSNTEAFF. The full variable domain, completed using reference TRBV7-2 and TRBJ1-1, is GAGVSQSPSNKVTEKGKDVELRCDPISGHTALYWYRQSLGQGLEFLIYFQGNSAPDKSGLPSDRFSAERTGGSVSTLTIQRTQQEDSAVYLCASSPPSRGSNTEAFFGQGTRLTVV.

The chain combines TRBV27 with TRBJ2-3; D might be TRBD2 (5 bases). The V gene lost 8 bases and the J gene lost 2 bases, with 17 bases spanning the gap. The CDR3 covers 15 residues. Germline lookup yields CDR1 MNHEY and CDR2 SMNVEV (reference sequence). The CDR3 nucleotides are TGTGCCAGCCGCCAACTAGTTTCACTCACAGATACGCAGTATTTT. Its translation is CASRQLVSLTDTQYF.

V usage is TRBV28 and J usage is TRBJ2-7; 13 bases fit TRBD2. The CDR3 covers 17 residues. The V segment lost 7 bases and the J segment 6 bases; nucleotides outside the gene matches: 15. The germline V gene encodes CDR1 MDHEN and CDR2 SYDVKM. The CDR3 spells CASIPRTSGSVQVEQYF. CDR3 bases: TGTGCCAGCATCCCGAGGACTAGCGGGAGTGTGCAAGTCGAGCAGTACTTC.

The count of this clone is one. The rearrangement links TRBV10-1 to TRBJ2-5; TRBD2 matches 14 bases. CDR3 length: 17 residues. V shed 3 bases, J shed 4 bases, and the junction held 7 bases outside the gene matches. Germline V lookup: CDR1 WNHNN, CDR2 SYGVQD (reference sequence). For the CDR3, the DNA is TGCGCCAGCAGTGACGGACTAGCGGGAGGTATCAGAGAGACCCAGTACTTC. Residues: CASSDGLAGGIRETQYF.

The chain employs TRBV13 and TRBJ2-5, with D possibly being TRBD1 (6 bases). With 10 bases removed from V and 5 bases from J, the gap between germline ends came to 17 bases. CDR1 PRHDT and CDR2 FYEKMQ come from the germline V gene (reference sequence). The CDR3 consists of 13 residues. The CDR3 sequence: CATNAQGWETQYF. CDR3 in DNA: TGTGCCACCAACGCCCAGGGGTGGGAGACCCAGTACTTC.

This clone was recorded only once. The CDR3 region has the DNA TGTGCCACCATGACTAGCGGGCCAAACAATGAGCAGTTCTTC. Amino acids: CATMTSGPNNEQFF. The chain links TRBV27 to TRBJ2-1, with 10 nucleotides matching TRBD2. The CDR3 totals 14 residues. The ends lost 10 bases at V and 5 bases at J; junction bases unmatched: 8. Germline V gene data show CDR1 as MNHEY and CDR2 as SMNVEV (reference sequence).

This clone occurred once. The chain carries TRBV4-1 and TRBJ1-1; D is undetermined. The CDR3 has 16 amino acids. V gave up 3 bases and J gave up 4 bases, with 18 bases separating them. From germline, CDR1 is MGHRA and CDR2 YSYEKL. CDR3 residues: CASSQGPSSVGTEAFF. The CDR3 nucleotides read TGCGCCAGCAGCCAGGGCCCCTCCTCGGTGGGCACTGAAGCTTTCTTT.

This chain uses TRBV18 with TRBJ2-5; TRBD2 matches at 9 bases. Losses at the gene ends were 3 bases for V and 4 bases for J; bases not matched to a gene: 12. Germline V gene sequence: CDR1 KGHSH, CDR2 LQKENI. The CDR3 is made up of 17 amino acids. For the CDR3, the DNA is TGTGCCAGCTCACCCAGTAGCGGGGGAAGATTGGGAGAGACCCAGTACTTC. Its translation is CASSPSSGGRLGETQYF.

This chain connects TRBV15 to TRBJ1-2, with 7 positions matching TRBD1. There are 16 residues in the CDR3. Per the germline V gene, CDR1 is LNHNV and CDR2 is YYDKDF (reference sequence). The junction had 8 bases not matched to a gene; V was cut back by 3 bases and J by 1 base. The CDR3: CATSRGTVVDNYGYTF. In nucleotides, the CDR3 is TGTGCCACCAGCAGGGGGACAGTTGTGGATAACTATGGCTACACCTTC. Using reference TRBV15 and TRBJ1-2 for the parts outside the CDR3, the full variable domain is DAMVIQNPRYQVTQFGKPVTLSCSQTLNHNVMYWYQQKSSQAPKLLFHYYDKDFNNEADTPDNFQSRRPNTSFCFLDIRSPGLGDTAMYLCATSRGTVVDNYGYTFGSGTRLTVV.

The V call is TRBV9, the J call TRBJ2-2; D not resolved. Trimming pared 4 bases from V and 3 bases from J, leaving 16 bases between. The CDR3 is 16 residues long. Germline V gene data show CDR1 as SGDLS and CDR2 as YYNGEE. The CDR3 nucleotides read TGTGCCAGCAGCCCGCCGGGTTTCGCGGACACCGGGGAGCTGTTTTTT. Translation: CASSPPGFADTGELFF. Full variable domain (outside the CDR3, taken from reference TRBV9 and TRBJ2-2): DSGVTQTPKHLITATGQRVTLRCSPRSGDLSVYWYQQSLDQGLQFLIQYYNGEERAKGNILERFSAQQFPDLHSELNLSSLELGDSALYFCASSPPGFADTGELFFGEGSRLTVL.

This chain links TRBV10-3 with TRBJ1-6; 7 bases line up with TRBD1. Unmatched junction bases numbered 8, after V lost 0 bases and J lost 0 bases. In germline, CDR1 is ENHRY, CDR2 SYGVKD. The CDR3 has 19 residues. In DNA form, the CDR3 reads TGTGCCATCAGTGAGTCCGTCCTAACAGGGGTCTCCTATAATTCACCCCTCCACTTT. This translates into CAISESVLTGVSYNSPLHF.